The rows below give T cell receptor beta chains drawn from one sample of a study of shared clonotypes between healthy human individuals. Generated by immunoSEQ multiplex PCR, the TCRdb table keeps only in-frame clones and is missing some. Of roughly 2.2 million clones in the sample, approximately 95% were seen once. Sequenced material: naive CD4+ T cells from PBMCs. The receptor set was obtained from a man aged 18 to 29 in good health. Some clones in this sample may be carry-over from other donors' samples. Both conserved end residues are part of each CDR3. D genes are given only for firm matches. Clone size, where shown, is once, few, many, or a class for clones that have expanded.

TRBJ2-1,-,TRBV9,-,CASSVSGVGANEQFF,TGTGCCAGCAGCGTATCAGGGGTGGGCGCAAATGAGCAGTTCTTC
TRBJ2-1,TRBD2,TRBV7-3,-,CASSLRAGGNEQFF,TGTGCCAGCAGCTTAAGGGCGGGAGGTAATGAGCAGTTCTTC
TRBJ2-7,TRBD1,TRBV19,-,CASRDTGGPSRYEQYF,TGTGCCAGTAGAGATACAGGGGGCCCGAGCCGATACGAGCAGTACTTC
TRBJ1-4,-,TRBV5-6,-,CASSFSRGTNEKLFF,TGTGCCAGCAGCTTCAGCCGGGGCACTAATGAAAAACTGTTTTTT
TRBJ1-2,-,TRBV4-2,-,CASSQEYRGIGYTF,TGTGCCAGCAGCCAAGAATACAGAGGCATTGGCTACACCTTC
TRBJ1-2,-,TRBV27,-,CASKRTTLYYGYTF,TGTGCCAGCAAAAGGACGACCTTGTACTATGGCTACACCTTC
TRBJ2-5,TRBD1,TRBV19,-,CASTLGTARTETQYF,TGTGCCAGTACCCTTGGGACAGCCCGAACGGAGACCCAGTACTTC
TRBJ2-7,-,TRBV29-1,-,CSVGAGVEGEQYF,TGCAGCGTTGGGGCAGGGGTAGAGGGCGAGCAGTACTTC
TRBJ2-1,-,TRBV19,-,CASSIGRSSYNEQFF,TGTGCCAGTAGTATTGGGCGAAGCTCCTACAATGAGCAGTTCTTC
TRBJ1-5,-,TRBV4-2,-,CASSQEVGSSNQPQHF,TGTGCCAGCAGCCAAGAAGTCGGAAGTAGCAATCAGCCCCAGCATTTT
TRBJ1-5,-,TRBV28,-,CASSRDSNQPQHF,TGTGCCAGCAGTCGGGACAGCAATCAGCCCCAGCATTTT
TRBJ2-7,TRBD1,TRBV7-8,-,CASSLVRLTGDTYEQYF,TGTGCCAGCAGCTTAGTGAGGTTGACAGGGGACACCTACGAGCAGTACTTC
TRBJ1-5,-,TRBV9,-,CASSDSSSLGHRSNQPQHF,TGTGCCAGCAGCGACAGTAGTAGTCTGGGACACCGTAGCAATCAGCCCCAGCATTTT
TRBJ1-2,-,TRBV6-5,-,CASSSGGNGYTF,TGTGCCAGCAGTTCTGGAGGAAATGGCTACACCTTC
TRBJ2-3,TRBD1,TRBV30,-,CAWSSGTGSTDTQYF,TGTGCCTGGAGTTCCGGGACAGGGTCCACAGATACGCAGTATTTT
TRBJ1-2,TRBD1,TRBV6-1,once,CASSEVGTGVYGYTF,TGTGCCAGCAGTGAAGTAGGGACAGGGGTTTATGGCTACACCTTC
TRBJ2-7,TRBD2,TRBV27,-,CASSALVLAGDPFSYEQYF,TGTGCCAGCAGTGCCTTGGTGCTAGCGGGCGACCCTTTCTCCTACGAGCAGTACTTC
TRBJ2-1,TRBD2,TRBV7-3,few,CASSLGRASGEQFF,TGTGCCAGCAGCTTAGGGCGGGCTAGCGGAGAGCAGTTCTTC
TRBJ2-3,-,TRBV14,-,CASSQVQGLTDTQYF,TGTGCCAGCAGCCAAGTACAGGGACTCACAGATACGCAGTATTTT
TRBJ2-1,TRBD2,TRBV9,-,CASSVGVSGGNEQFF,TGTGCCAGCAGCGTAGGAGTATCGGGGGGAAATGAGCAGTTCTTC
TRBJ2-4,-,TRBV5-1,-,CASSLGQINIQYF,TGCGCCAGCAGCTTGGGACAGATAAACATTCAGTACTTC
TRBJ2-2,-,TRBV19,-,CASSRAVDTGELFF,TGTGCCAGTAGCCGAGCGGTGGACACCGGGGAGCTGTTTTTT
TRBJ2-1,-,TRBV11-2,-,CATRGLRGYNEQFF,TGTGCCACCCGGGGGTTAAGGGGTTACAATGAGCAGTTCTTC
TRBJ2-5,TRBD2,TRBV4-1,-,CASSQMVGRDETQYF,TGCGCCAGCAGCCAAATGGTCGGGAGGGATGAGACCCAGTACTTC
TRBJ2-3,-,TRBV7-3,-,CASSPPGDTQYF,TGTGCCAGCAGCCCCCCCGGCGATACGCAGTATTTT
TRBJ2-6,-,TRBV13,-,CASSSRSRPGANVLTF,TGTGCCAGCAGCTCCCGGTCCAGGCCTGGGGCCAACGTCCTGACTTTC